Shown below are 6 T cell receptor beta chains from a single sample sequenced in a study of Graves' ophthalmopathy and Graves' hyperthyroidism. RNA transcripts provided the template for amplifying TCR beta CDR3 regions. After a first-round RT-PCR with HTBI primers, a second-round multiplex PCR was run. TCRdb itself ran the multiplex PCR reads through MiXCR, one entry per CDR3 protein. Of 650,000 to 900,000 distinct CDR3 sequences listed, 40% are singletons. Input material: peripheral blood. The receptor source for this set is an adult man with Graves' ophthalmopathy.

This clonotype was seen many times. The chain is built from TRBV20-1 and TRBJ2-7; 7 bases agree with TRBD1. The germline V gene has CDR1 DFQATT and CDR2 SNEGSKA (reference sequence). This CDR3 region has 14 residues. Trimming cost V 6 bases and J 1 base; bases outside gene matches: 9. CDR3 in amino acids: CSAETGLASYEQYF. The CDR3 DNA reads TGCAGTGCAGAGACAGGGTTGGCGTCCTACGAGCAGTACTTC.

The J gene is TRBJ2-5, the V gene TRBV5-6; D tentatively reads TRBD1 or TRBD2 (5 bases each). CDR3 length equals 14 residues. V dropped 3 bases and J dropped 4 bases, with 13 bases sitting between them. The germline V gene encodes CDR1 SGHDT and CDR2 YYEEEE. The CDR3 reads CASSSSGDGETQYF. DNA for the CDR3: TGTGCCAGCAGCTCTAGTGGGGACGGAGAGACCCAGTACTTC.

The gene calls are TRBV10-3 and TRBJ1-3; 7 nucleotides line up with TRBD1. Unmatched junction bases numbered 4, after V lost 0 bases and J lost 2 bases. Germline loops: CDR1 ENHRY, CDR2 SYGVKD. The CDR3 loop spans 16 amino acids. The CDR3 loop is CAISESRGQAGNTIYF. The CDR3 region has the DNA TGTGCCATCAGTGAGTCGAGAGGACAGGCTGGAAACACCATATATTTT.

This chain uses TRBV7-6 with TRBJ1-1, with a possible D match to TRBD1 (5 bases). The CDR3 length is 12 residues. Per germline, CDR1 SGHVS and CDR2 FNYEAQ. Trimming cost V 5 bases and J 10 bases, with 14 bases left between them. CDR3: CASSQDGGGAFF. The CDR3 DNA sequence: TGTGCCAGCAGCCAAGATGGTGGGGGAGCTTTCTTT.

The count of this clonotype is one. A clone one base away is much larger, so this may be a read error. The V gene is TRBV29-1, the J gene TRBJ2-7, with a weak D call TRBD2 (6 bases). This CDR3 comprises 15 residues. Germline loops: CDR1 SQVTM, CDR2 ANQGSEA. CDR3 in DNA: TGCAGCGTTGGCGGGGCCGGATTAAAATCCTACGGGCAGTACTTC. Translating gives CSVGGAGLKSYGQYF.

This clonotype was seen once. The rearrangement joins TRBV25-1 to TRBJ2-5; 11 bases are a match to TRBD1. V dropped 5 bases and J dropped 5; count of bases not matched to a gene: 13. The CDR3 contains 17 residues. Germline V gene sequence: CDR1 MGHDK, CDR2 SYGVNS. This chain's CDR3 is CASSPGGTGQGVETQYF. The CDR3 coding sequence is TGTGCCAGCAGTCCGGGAGGGACGGGACAGGGGGTTGAGACCCAGTACTTC. The whole variable domain, filled in from reference TRBV25-1 and TRBJ2-5, reads EADIYQTPRYLVIGTGKKITLECSQTMGHDKMYWYQQDPGMELHLIHYSYGVNSTEKGDLSSESTVSRIRTEHFPLTLESARPSHTSQYLCASSPGGTGQGVETQYFGPGTRLLVL.